The 9 T cell receptor beta chains listed next were all sequenced from one sample in a study of control samples from healthy donors and cancer patients. Here immunoSEQ multiplex PCR was the method, and the copy in TCRdb shows in-frame clones only, minus some. The sample has about 150,000 clones, around 96% seen once. The sample taken for sequencing was blood. All receptors come from a man aged 35 to 55 in good health.

This chain connects TRBV5-1 to TRBJ2-7, with 11 bases aligning to TRBD1. The CDR3 has 16 residues. Germline V gene lookup returns CDR1 SGHRS and CDR2 YFSETQ. Unmatched junction bases numbered 10, after V lost 3 bases and J lost 5 bases. The CDR3 DNA reads TGCGCCAGCAGCTCCATCTCCGGACAGGGGGCGAACGAGCAGTACTTC. This encodes CASSSISGQGANEQYF.

This chain uses TRBV7-2 with TRBJ1-2; perhaps TRBD1 as D (5 bases). The CDR3 has 15 residues. Germline loops: CDR1 SGHTA, CDR2 FQGNSA. Deletions cut 3 bases from V and 4 bases from J, with 15 bases between. The CDR3 sequence: CASSLDMGRGYGYTF. The CDR3, as DNA: TGTGCCAGCAGCTTGGACATGGGGCGCGGCTATGGCTACACCTTC. The full variable domain, rest sourced from reference TRBV7-2 and TRBJ1-2, is GAGVSQSPSNKVTEKGKDVELRCDPISGHTALYWYRQSLGQGLEFLIYFQGNSAPDKSGLPSDRFSAERTGGSVSTLTIQRTQQEDSAVYLCASSLDMGRGYGYTFGSGTRLTVV.

The V and J genes are TRBV27 and TRBJ1-1, with D perhaps TRBD1 (6 bases). The CDR3 consists of 12 residues. Per germline, CDR1 MNHEY and CDR2 SMNVEV (reference sequence). V was shortened by 5 bases and J by 10 bases, with 14 bases between the two germline ends. In DNA form, the CDR3 reads TGTGCCAGCAGTCCAACAGGGATTAGAGCTTTCTTT. Translating gives CASSPTGIRAFF.

The chain uses TRBV5-6 and TRBJ2-7, with TRBD1 matching over 10 bases. V dropped 2 bases and J dropped 5; count of bases not matched to a gene: 7. The germline V gene has CDR1 SGHDT and CDR2 YYEEEE. The CDR3 contains 15 residues. The chain's CDR3 is CASSLAGTGDHEQYF. The CDR3 DNA is TGTGCCAGCAGCTTAGCTGGGACAGGGGATCACGAGCAGTACTTC. Variable domain in full (rest from reference TRBV5-6 and TRBJ2-7): DAGVTQSPTHLIKTRGQQVTLRCSPKSGHDTVSWYQQALGQGPQFIFQYYEEEERQRGNFPDRFSGHQFPNYSSELNVNALLLGDSALYLCASSLAGTGDHEQYFGPGTRLTVT.

The chain links TRBV4-3 to TRBJ2-3, with unresolved D. The CDR3 runs 16 residues. V lost 1 base, J lost 5 bases, and 16 bases lay in between. Germline-derived CDR1 and CDR2 are LGHNA and YSLEER. The CDR3 DNA reads as TGCGCCAGCAGCCAAGTGGGTAGGGTTCGGAGAGATACGCAGTATTTT. Its translation is CASSQVGRVRRDTQYF.

This rearrangement joins TRBV9 to TRBJ2-7, with D perhaps matching TRBD1 (5 bases). CDR3 size: 14 residues. Germline V lookup: CDR1 SGDLS, CDR2 YYNGEE. The germline V and J ends were trimmed by 0 bases and 0 bases, with 7 bases remaining between them. The CDR3 reads CASSVEQGSYEQYF. The CDR3 nucleotides read TGTGCCAGCAGCGTAGAGCAGGGCTCCTACGAGCAGTACTTC. Looking up the rest from reference TRBV9 and TRBJ2-7 gives the full variable domain: DSGVTQTPKHLITATGQRVTLRCSPRSGDLSVYWYQQSLDQGLQFLIQYYNGEERAKGNILERFSAQQFPDLHSELNLSSLELGDSALYFCASSVEQGSYEQYFGPGTRLTVT.

The chain links TRBV14 to TRBJ1-3, with D unresolved. Per the germline V gene, CDR1 is SGHDN and CDR2 is FVKESK. With 4 bases removed from V and 0 bases from J, the gap between germline ends came to 7 bases. The CDR3 contains 14 residues. The DNA for the CDR3 is TGTGCCAGCAGCCTCACCACCTCTGGAAACACCATATATTTT. Residues: CASSLTTSGNTIYF.

The genes are TRBV5-1 and TRBJ1-3; 7 bases fit TRBD1. Germline V gene data show CDR1 as SGHRS and CDR2 as YFSETQ. J lost 2 bases, V lost 4 bases, and 9 bases had no gene match. The CDR3 has 16 amino acids. CDR3 in amino acids: CASSETGTAAGNTIYF. The CDR3 DNA reads as TGCGCCAGCAGCGAGACAGGGACAGCTGCTGGAAACACCATATATTTT.

V is TRBV5-4 and J is TRBJ2-5; no clear D gene. This CDR3 has 13 amino acids. Trimming pared 1 base from V and 2 bases from J, leaving 6 bases between. Per the germline V gene, CDR1 is SGHNT and CDR2 is YYREEE (reference sequence). The CDR3 is CASSLLGQETQYF. DNA of the CDR3: TGTGCCAGCAGCTTGTTGGGGCAAGAGACCCAGTACTTC.